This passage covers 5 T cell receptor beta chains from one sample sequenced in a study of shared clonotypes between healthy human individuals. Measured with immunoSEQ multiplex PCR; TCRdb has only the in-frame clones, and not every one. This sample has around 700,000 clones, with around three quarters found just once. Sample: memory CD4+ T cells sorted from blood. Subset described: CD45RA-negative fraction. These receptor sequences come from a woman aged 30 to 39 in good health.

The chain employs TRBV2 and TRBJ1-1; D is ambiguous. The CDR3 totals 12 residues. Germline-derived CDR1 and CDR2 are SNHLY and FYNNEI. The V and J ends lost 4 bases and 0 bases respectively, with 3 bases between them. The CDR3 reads CASSVMNTEAFF. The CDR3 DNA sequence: TGTGCCAGCAGTGTTATGAACACTGAAGCTTTCTTT. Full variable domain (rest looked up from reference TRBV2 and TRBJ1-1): EPEVTQTPSHQVTQMGQEVILRCVPISNHLYFYWYRQILGQKVEFLVSFYNNEISEKSEIFDDQFSVERPDGSNFTLKIRSTKLEDSAMYFCASSVMNTEAFFGQGTRLTVV.

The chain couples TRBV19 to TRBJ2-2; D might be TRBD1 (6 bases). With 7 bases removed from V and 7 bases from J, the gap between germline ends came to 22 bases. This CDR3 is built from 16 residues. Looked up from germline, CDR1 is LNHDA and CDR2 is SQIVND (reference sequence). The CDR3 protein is CASKTGGTGSSGELFF. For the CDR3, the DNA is TGTGCCAGTAAGACCGGCGGAACAGGGTCGAGCGGGGAGCTGTTTTTT. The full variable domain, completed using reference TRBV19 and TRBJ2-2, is DGGITQSPKYLFRKEGQNVTLSCEQNLNHDAMYWYRQDPGQGLRLIYYSQIVNDFQKGDIAEGYSVSREKKESFPLTVTSAQKNPTAFYLCASKTGGTGSSGELFFGEGSRLTVL.

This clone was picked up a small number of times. The CDR3 is CASSGGLADWYEQYF. The CDR3 region has the DNA TGTGCCAGCAGTGGGGGACTAGCGGACTGGTACGAGCAGTACTTC. This sequence joins TRBV2 and TRBJ2-7, with TRBD2 matching 11 bases. Germline lookup yields CDR1 SNHLY and CDR2 FYNNEI. V was pared by 4 bases and J by 4 bases, with 6 bases of the junction left unmatched. There are 15 residues in the CDR3.

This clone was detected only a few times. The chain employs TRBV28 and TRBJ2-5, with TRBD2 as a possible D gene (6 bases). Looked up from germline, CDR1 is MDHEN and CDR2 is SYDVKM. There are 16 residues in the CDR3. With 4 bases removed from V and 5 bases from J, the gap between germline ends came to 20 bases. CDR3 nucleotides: TGTGCCAGCAGTTCCCGACTAGGAGGGTTAGGGGAGACCCAGTACTTC. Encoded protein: CASSSRLGGLGETQYF.

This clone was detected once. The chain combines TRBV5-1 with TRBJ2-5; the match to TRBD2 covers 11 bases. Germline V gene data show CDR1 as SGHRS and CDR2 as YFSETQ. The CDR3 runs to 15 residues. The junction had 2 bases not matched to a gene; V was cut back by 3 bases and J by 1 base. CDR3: CASSSTSGSQETQYF. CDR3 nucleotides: TGCGCCAGCAGCTCCACTAGCGGGAGCCAAGAGACCCAGTACTTC.